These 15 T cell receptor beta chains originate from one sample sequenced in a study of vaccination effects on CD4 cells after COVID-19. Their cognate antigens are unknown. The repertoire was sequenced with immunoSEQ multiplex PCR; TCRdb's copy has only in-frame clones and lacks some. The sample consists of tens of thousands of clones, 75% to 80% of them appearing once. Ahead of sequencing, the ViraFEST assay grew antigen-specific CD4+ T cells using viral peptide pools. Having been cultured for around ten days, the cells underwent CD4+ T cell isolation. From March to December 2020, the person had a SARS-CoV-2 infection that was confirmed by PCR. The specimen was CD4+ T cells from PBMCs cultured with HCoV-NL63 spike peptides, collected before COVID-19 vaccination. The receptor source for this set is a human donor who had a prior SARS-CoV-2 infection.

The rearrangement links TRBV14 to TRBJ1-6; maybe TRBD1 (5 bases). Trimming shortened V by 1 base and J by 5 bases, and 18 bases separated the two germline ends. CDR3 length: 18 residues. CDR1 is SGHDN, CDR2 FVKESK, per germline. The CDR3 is CASSQAISGTENNSPLHF. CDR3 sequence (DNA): TGTGCCAGCAGCCAAGCGATCTCCGGGACGGAGAATAATTCACCCCTCCACTTT.

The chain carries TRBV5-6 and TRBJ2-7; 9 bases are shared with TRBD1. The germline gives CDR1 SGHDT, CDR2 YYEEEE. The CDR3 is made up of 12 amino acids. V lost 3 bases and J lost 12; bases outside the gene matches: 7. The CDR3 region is CASSYDRGLGYF. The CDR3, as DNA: TGTGCCAGCAGCTACGACAGGGGGTTGGGGTACTTC.

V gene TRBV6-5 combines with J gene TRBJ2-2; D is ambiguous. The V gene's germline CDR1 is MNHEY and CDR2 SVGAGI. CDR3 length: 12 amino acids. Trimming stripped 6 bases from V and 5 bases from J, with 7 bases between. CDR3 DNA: TGTGCCAGCAGCGAGCTGACCGGGGAGCTGTTTTTT. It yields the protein CASSELTGELFF.

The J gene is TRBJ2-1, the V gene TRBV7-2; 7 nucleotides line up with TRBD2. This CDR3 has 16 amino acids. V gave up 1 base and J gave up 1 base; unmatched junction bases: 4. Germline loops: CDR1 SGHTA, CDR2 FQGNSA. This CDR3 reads CASSLVQGGSYNEQFF. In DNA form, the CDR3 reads TGTGCCAGCAGCTTAGTCCAGGGAGGGTCCTACAATGAGCAGTTCTTC.

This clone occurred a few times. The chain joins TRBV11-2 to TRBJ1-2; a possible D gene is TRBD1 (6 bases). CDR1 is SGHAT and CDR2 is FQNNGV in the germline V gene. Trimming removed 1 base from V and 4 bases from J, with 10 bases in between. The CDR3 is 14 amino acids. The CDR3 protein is CASSLAGVGYGYTF. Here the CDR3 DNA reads TGTGCCAGCAGCTTAGCAGGGGTTGGCTATGGCTACACCTTC.

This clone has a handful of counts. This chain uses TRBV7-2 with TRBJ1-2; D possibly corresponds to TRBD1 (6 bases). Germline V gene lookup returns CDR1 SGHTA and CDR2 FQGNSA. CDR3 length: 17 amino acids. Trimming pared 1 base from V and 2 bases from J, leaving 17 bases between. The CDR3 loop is CASSLVPPGHGNYGYTF. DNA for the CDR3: TGTGCCAGCAGCTTAGTTCCCCCGGGACACGGAAACTATGGCTACACCTTC.

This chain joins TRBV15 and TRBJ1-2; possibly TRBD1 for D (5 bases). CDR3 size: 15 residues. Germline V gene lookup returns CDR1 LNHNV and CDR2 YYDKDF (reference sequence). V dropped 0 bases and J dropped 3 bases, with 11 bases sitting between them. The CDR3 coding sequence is TGTGCCACCAGCAGAGATGGGGGGTATGACTATGGCTACACCTTC. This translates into CATSRDGGYDYGYTF.

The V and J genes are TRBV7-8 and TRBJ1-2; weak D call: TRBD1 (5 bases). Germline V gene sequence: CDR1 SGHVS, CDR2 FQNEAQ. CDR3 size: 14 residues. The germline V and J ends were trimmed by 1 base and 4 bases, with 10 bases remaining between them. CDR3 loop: CASSLGSGAYGYTF. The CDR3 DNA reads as TGTGCCAGCAGCTTAGGATCCGGGGCCTATGGCTACACCTTC.

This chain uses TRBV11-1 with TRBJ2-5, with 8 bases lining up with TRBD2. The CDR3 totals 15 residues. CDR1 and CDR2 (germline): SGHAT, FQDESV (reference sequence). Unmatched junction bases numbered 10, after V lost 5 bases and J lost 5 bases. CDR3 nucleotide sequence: TGTGCCAGCAGCCATACACCAACTAGCGGCGAGACCCAGTACTTC. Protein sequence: CASSHTPTSGETQYF.

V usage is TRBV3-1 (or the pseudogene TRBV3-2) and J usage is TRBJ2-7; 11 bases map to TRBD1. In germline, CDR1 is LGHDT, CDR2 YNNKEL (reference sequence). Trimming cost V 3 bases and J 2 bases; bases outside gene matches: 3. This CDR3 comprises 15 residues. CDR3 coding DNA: TGTGCCAGCAGCCAGCAGGGACAGGGGGCCTACGAGCAGTACTTC. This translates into CASSQQGQGAYEQYF.

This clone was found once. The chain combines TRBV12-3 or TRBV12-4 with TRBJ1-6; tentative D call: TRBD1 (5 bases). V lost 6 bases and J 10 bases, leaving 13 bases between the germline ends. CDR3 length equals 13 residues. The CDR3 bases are TGTGCCAGCAGCCTGTTGGGGGTCTCACCCCTCCACTTT. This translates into CASSLLGVSPLHF.

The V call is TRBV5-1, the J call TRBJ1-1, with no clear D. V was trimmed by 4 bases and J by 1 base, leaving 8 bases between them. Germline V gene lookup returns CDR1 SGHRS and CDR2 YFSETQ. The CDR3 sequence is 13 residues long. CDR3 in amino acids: CASSREGNTEAFF. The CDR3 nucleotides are TGCGCCAGCAGCCGAGAAGGGAACACTGAAGCTTTCTTT.

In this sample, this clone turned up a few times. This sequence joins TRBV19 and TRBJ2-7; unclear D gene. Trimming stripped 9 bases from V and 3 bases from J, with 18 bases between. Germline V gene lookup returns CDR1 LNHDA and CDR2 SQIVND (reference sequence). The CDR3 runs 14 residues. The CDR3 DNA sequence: TGTGCCAGCCGGCGGAGACATCCAGACTACGAGCAGTACTTC. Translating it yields CASRRRHPDYEQYF.

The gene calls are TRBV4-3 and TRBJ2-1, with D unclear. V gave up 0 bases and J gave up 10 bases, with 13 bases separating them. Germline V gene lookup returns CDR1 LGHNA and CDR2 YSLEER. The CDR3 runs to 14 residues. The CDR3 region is CASSQDGRFQEQFF. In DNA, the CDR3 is TGCGCCAGCAGCCAAGATGGACGATTCCAGGAGCAGTTCTTC.

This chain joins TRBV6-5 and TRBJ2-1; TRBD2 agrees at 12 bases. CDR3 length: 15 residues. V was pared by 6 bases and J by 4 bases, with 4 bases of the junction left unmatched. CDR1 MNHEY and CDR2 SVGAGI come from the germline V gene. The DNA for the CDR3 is TGTGCCAGCAGCCTGGGACTAGCGGGTTACAATGAGCAGTTCTTC. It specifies CASSLGLAGYNEQFF.